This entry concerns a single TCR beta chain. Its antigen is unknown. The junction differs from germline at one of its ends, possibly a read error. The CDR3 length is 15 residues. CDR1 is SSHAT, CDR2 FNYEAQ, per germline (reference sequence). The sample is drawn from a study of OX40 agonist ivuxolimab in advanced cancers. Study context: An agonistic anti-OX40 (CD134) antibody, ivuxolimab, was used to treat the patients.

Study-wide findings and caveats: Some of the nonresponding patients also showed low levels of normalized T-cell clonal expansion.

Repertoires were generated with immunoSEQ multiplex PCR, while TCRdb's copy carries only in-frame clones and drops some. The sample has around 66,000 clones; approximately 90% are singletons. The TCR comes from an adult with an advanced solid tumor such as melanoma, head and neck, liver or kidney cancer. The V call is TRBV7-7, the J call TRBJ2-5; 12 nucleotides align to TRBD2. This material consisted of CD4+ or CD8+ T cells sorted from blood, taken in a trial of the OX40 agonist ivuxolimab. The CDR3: CASSQRLAGVETQYF. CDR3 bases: TGTGCTAGCAGCCAGAGACTAGCGGGAGTGGAGACCCAGTACTTC.